The next 8 T cell receptor beta chains were all read from a single sample in a study of CD8 T cells in Susac syndrome (dated by TCRdb to about 2019). Receptor libraries were prepared by the immunoSEQ multiplex PCR assay. RNA was extracted using the RNeasy kit, and roughly 0.5 to 1 microgram was reverse transcribed with random hexamers. In TCRdb, the public reads were trimmed at Q25 with fastp and aligned with MiXCR, with productive beta chains retained. When rows share a CDR3 protein, they turn into one entry using the most common DNA and genes. This sample lists more than 250,000 distinct CDR3 sequences; 92% were detected once. The ten largest clones represent roughly 0.07% of the sample. Sample: CD4+ T cells from PBMCs. The receptors were gathered from a human donor with multiple sclerosis.

The V gene is TRBV4-3, the J gene TRBJ2-1; 11 bases are a match to TRBD2. The CDR3 loop spans 15 amino acids. The V gene's germline CDR1 is LGHNA and CDR2 YSLEER. J gave up 6 bases and V 0 bases, and 1 base lay outside the gene matches. CDR3 amino acids: CASSQEGTSGNEQFF. As DNA, the CDR3 is TGCGCCAGCAGCCAAGAGGGGACTAGCGGCAATGAGCAGTTCTTC.

This clonotype was detected only once. The rearrangement links TRBV18 to TRBJ2-1; D remains unclear. Germline-derived CDR1 and CDR2 are KGHSH and LQKENI. The CDR3 has 13 residues. The V end lost 6 bases, the J end lost 5 bases, and 11 bases lay between the germline ends. The chain's CDR3 is CASSQQMDNEQFF. CDR3 nucleotides: TGTGCCAGCTCCCAACAAATGGACAATGAGCAGTTCTTC.

The chain links TRBV20-1 to TRBJ1-1; D unclear. This CDR3 is 11 amino acids long. Germline V lookup: CDR1 DFQATT, CDR2 SNEGSKA (reference sequence). For the CDR3, the DNA is TGCAGCGCTGAACGGGACACTGAAGCTTTCTTT. Amino acid sequence: CSAERDTEAFF.

The J gene is TRBJ2-7, the V gene TRBV25-1; tentative D call: TRBD2 (5 bases). Germline CDR1 reads MGHDK; CDR2 reads SYGVNS. The CDR3 is 17 residues long. V lost 5 bases and J lost 4, with 24 bases in between. The CDR3 DNA reads TGTGCCAGCAGTTCGGTGCCCGGCTGGGAGCCGGGTTACGAGCAGTACTTC. Translating it yields CASSSVPGWEPGYEQYF.

This chain connects TRBV7-8 to TRBJ2-2; TRBD2 might be the D (5 bases). Germline CDR1 is SGHVS and CDR2 is FQNEAQ. Trimming took off 5 bases at V and 4 bases at J, with 14 bases between the two ends. CDR3 length: 15 amino acids. CDR3 in amino acids: CASSPKRSGTGELFF. The CDR3 DNA reads TGTGCCAGCAGCCCCAAAAGGAGCGGCACCGGGGAGCTGTTTTTT.

There are a few counts of this clonotype. CDR3 nucleotides: TGTGCCAGCAGTGAGGGGGAAGTAAACTACGAGCAGTACTTC. This encodes CASSEGEVNYEQYF. The chain has TRBV2 and TRBJ2-7, with D perhaps matching TRBD1 or TRBD2 (5 bases each). Trimming removed 3 bases from V and 3 bases from J, with 12 bases in between. The CDR3 has 14 amino acids. Germline V lookup: CDR1 SNHLY, CDR2 FYNNEI.

This chain links TRBV29-1 with TRBJ2-7; no clear D gene. Germline V gene sequence: CDR1 SQVTM, CDR2 ANQGSEA. V dropped 6 bases and J dropped 2 bases, with 14 bases sitting between them. The CDR3 extends over 13 amino acids. This CDR3 reads CSVETTGAYEQYF. DNA of the CDR3: TGCAGCGTGGAGACGACTGGAGCCTACGAGCAGTACTTC.

The rearrangement uses TRBV4-1 and TRBJ2-1; TRBD2 might be the D (6 bases). The CDR3 is made up of 18 amino acids. Germline V gene lookup returns CDR1 MGHRA and CDR2 YSYEKL. V lost 1 base to trimming and J lost 7 bases, with 23 bases between them. CDR3 loop: CASSQGVLRTTTGNEQFF. CDR3 sequence (DNA): TGCGCCAGCAGCCAAGGGGTGTTGCGGACTACAACTGGGAATGAGCAGTTCTTC.